One T cell receptor (beta chain) is described in this entry. The target antigen is unknown. The junction does not match germline at one end; this may be a read error. This sample was taken from a study of CD8 T cells in ankylosing spondylitis. Overall study findings and caveats: Disease-linked clones were reportedly significantly enriched in matched ankylosing spondylitis synovial fluid. Researchers report that disease-linked clones proved CD8+ and relatively rare in peripheral blood. A TCR beta motif of about 8 highly homologous variants appeared characteristic of ankylosing spondylitis blood.

The germline V gene has CDR1 SSHAT and CDR2 FNYEAQ (reference sequence). The CDR3 covers 16 residues. Quantitative molecular-barcoded 5'-RACE generated the TCR beta libraries. MiXCR, run by TCRdb on the 5' RACE reads, gives a single entry per CDR3 protein. The sample has approximately 240,000 distinct CDR3 sequences, approximately 24% seen once. The chain uses TRBV7-7 and TRBJ2-2; TRBD1 aligns across 9 bases. Sequencing used blood, either unsorted or a sorted T cell fraction (not recorded which). The TCR comes from a male donor with ankylosing spondylitis or in good health (not recorded which). The chain's CDR3 is CASKPTGGIDTGELFF. The DNA for the CDR3 is TGTGCTAGCAAACCTACAGGGGGCATTGACACCGGGGAGCTGTTTTTT. Combining the CDR3 with reference TRBV7-7 and TRBJ2-2 gives the whole variable domain GAGVSQSPRYKVTKRGQDVTLRCDPISSHATLYWYQQALGQGPEFLTYFNYEAQPDKSGLPSDRFSAERPEGSISTLTIQRTEQRDSAMYRCASKPTGGIDTGELFFGEGSRLTVL.